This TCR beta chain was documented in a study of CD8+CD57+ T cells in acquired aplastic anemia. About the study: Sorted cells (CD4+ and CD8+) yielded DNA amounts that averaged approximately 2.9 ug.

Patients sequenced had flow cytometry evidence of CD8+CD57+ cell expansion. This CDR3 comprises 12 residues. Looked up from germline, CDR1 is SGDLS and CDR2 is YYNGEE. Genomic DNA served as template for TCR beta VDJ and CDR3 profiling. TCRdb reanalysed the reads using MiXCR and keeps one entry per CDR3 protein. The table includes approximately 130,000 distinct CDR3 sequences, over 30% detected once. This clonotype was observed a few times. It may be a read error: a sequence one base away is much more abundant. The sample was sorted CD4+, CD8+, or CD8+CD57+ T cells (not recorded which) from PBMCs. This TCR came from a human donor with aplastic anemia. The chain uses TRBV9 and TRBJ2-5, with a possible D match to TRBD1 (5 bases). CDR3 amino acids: CGVVGLQETQHF. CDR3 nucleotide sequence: TGTGGGGTAGTGGGGCTTCAAGAGACCCAGCACTTC.